These T cell receptor beta chains were read from a single sample in a study of blood T cells in healthy people across ages. In TCRdb, the 5' RACE reads were re-called with MiXCR into one record per CDR3 protein. The top ten clones hold 5% to 7% of a sample with over a million distinct CDR3 sequences, roughly 64% of them seen once. Material: blood. These receptors originate from a man aged 18 to 35 in good health. The CDR3 runs from the conserved cysteine through the conserved F or W. D genes are given only for firm matches. A row's size may be missing; if present it is once, few, many or a size class.

abundance	v_gene	d_gene	j_gene	CDR3aa	CDR3nt
-	TRBV2	-	TRBJ2-7	CASSRRRGLARGEQYF	TGCGCCAGCAGCCGGCGGCGGGGATTGGCTAGGGGCGAGCAGTACTTC
few	TRBV29-1	-	TRBJ2-5	CSVQAWGDQETQYF	TGCAGCGTCCAAGCCTGGGGCGATCAAGAGACCCAGTACTTC
-	TRBV7-2	TRBD2	TRBJ2-7	CASSLGGGETYEQYF	TGTGCCAGCAGCTTAGGGGGAGGGGAGACCTACGAGCAGTACTTC
few	TRBV3-1	-	TRBJ2-7	CASSQERNYEQYF	TGTGCCAGCAGCCAAGAAAGGAATTACGAGCAGTACTTC
-	TRBV5-1	TRBD2	TRBJ2-4	CASRPEGGPTYIQYF	TGCGCCAGCAGACCCGAGGGAGGGCCGACGTACATTCAGTACTTC
few	TRBV3-1	-	TRBJ1-6	CASSQDQGDSPLHF	TGTGCCAGCAGCCAAGATCAAGGAGATTCACCCCTCCACTTT
few	TRBV7-8	-	TRBJ2-1	CASSLGPGSYSEQFF	TGTGCCAGCAGCTTAGGGCCGGGATCCTACAGCGAGCAGTTCTTC
few	TRBV10-3	-	TRBJ1-2	CATNSPDSRTNYGYTF	TGTGCCACCAATTCCCCGGACAGTCGAACTAACTATGGCTACACCTTC
-	TRBV5-5	-	TRBJ1-5	CASSASPRGGNQPQHF	TGTGCCAGCAGCGCCTCCCCACGGGGGGGAAATCAGCCCCAGCATTTT
-	TRBV7-2	-	TRBJ1-2	CASSLFAIQGGGYTF	TGTGCCAGCAGCTTATTCGCGATACAGGGAGGGGGCTACACCTTC
-	TRBV27	TRBD1	TRBJ1-1	CASSRTGGLSSTEAFF	TGTGCCAGCAGTCGGACAGGGGGCTTGAGTAGCACTGAAGCTTTCTTT
-	TRBV5-1	TRBD1	TRBJ2-7	CASRAPGQGYEQYF	TGCGCCAGCAGAGCCCCGGGACAGGGGTACGAGCAGTACTTC
-	TRBV20-1	TRBD2	TRBJ2-7	CSARVLTSGSLRNEQYF	TGCAGTGCTAGAGTTTTGACTAGCGGGTCCCTGAGGAACGAGCAGTACTTC
-	TRBV7-9	-	TRBJ1-2	CASSLAAGLEAGYTF	TGTGCCAGCAGCTTAGCTGCCGGACTTGAAGCTGGCTACACCTTC
few	TRBV5-1	TRBD1	TRBJ2-7	CASSLADRVEEQYF	TGCGCCAGCAGCTTGGCGGACAGGGTCGAAGAGCAGTACTTC
-	TRBV10-3	-	TRBJ2-5	CAISEDRTQETQYF	TGTGCCATCAGTGAGGACAGGACTCAAGAGACCCAGTACTTC
-	TRBV11-2	TRBD2	TRBJ2-1	CASSLEGRAGGQDEQFF	TGTGCCAGCAGCTTAGAGGGTAGAGCGGGAGGGCAAGATGAGCAGTTCTTC
-	TRBV20-1	-	TRBJ2-5	CRCWGQGFEETQYF	TGCAGATGTTGGGGCCAAGGGTTCGAGGAGACCCAGTACTTC
-	TRBV7-2	-	TRBJ2-3	CASSVGWADTQYF	TGTGCCAGCAGCGTTGGTTGGGCAGATACGCAGTATTTT
few	TRBV4-1	TRBD2	TRBJ2-7	CASSQDPPSGTTYEQYF	TGCGCCAGCAGCCAAGATCCCCCTAGCGGGACTACCTACGAGCAGTACTTC
-	TRBV6-1	-	TRBJ2-7	CASSETGGTTYEQYF	TGTGCCAGCAGTGAGACTGGGGGGACCACCTACGAGCAGTACTTC
-	TRBV6-1	-	TRBJ2-4	CASSPRRRPEIRNIQYF	TGTGCCAGCAGCCCTCGGCGAAGGCCTGAGATACGAAACATTCAGTACTTC
-	TRBV12-3/TRBV12-4	TRBD2	TRBJ2-5	CASSPRLAGGVETQYF	TGTGCCAGCAGTCCGCGACTAGCGGGGGGAGTGGAGACCCAGTACTTC
-	TRBV2	-	TRBJ2-1	CASNADNYQETQFF	TGTGCCAGCAATGCGGACAACTACCAAGAGACCCAGTTCTTC
-	TRBV29-1	TRBD2	TRBJ2-7	CSVVTSITYEQYF	TGCAGCGTTGTGACTAGCATTACCTACGAGCAGTACTTC
-	TRBV10-3	TRBD1	TRBJ1-5	CAISETGEIAQPQHF	TGTGCCATCAGTGAAACAGGGGAGATAGCTCAGCCCCAGCATTTT
-	TRBV4-3	TRBD1	TRBJ2-2	CASSQGQGAIGGELFF	TGCGCCAGCAGCCAAGGACAGGGGGCAATCGGCGGGGAGCTGTTTTTT
-	TRBV13	-	TRBJ2-5	CASSRDTGGAETQYF	TGTGCCAGCAGCCGGGACACGGGCGGAGCCGAGACCCAGTACTTC
few	TRBV7-9	-	TRBJ1-2	CASSLAQYHGYTF	TGTGCCAGCAGCCTGGCCCAGTATCATGGCTACACCTTC
many	TRBV25-1	-	TRBJ2-7	CASSEGSGAAVSYEQYF	TGTGCCAGCAGTGAAGGTAGTGGGGCAGCTGTCTCCTACGAGCAGTACTTC
-	TRBV20-1	-	TRBJ1-5	CSARSGGGPPQHF	TGCAGTGCTAGAAGCGGGGGCGGCCCGCCCCAGCATTTT
-	TRBV20-1	-	TRBJ2-7	CSGAGLTRGTYEQYF	TGCAGTGGGGCGGGACTGACTCGGGGTACCTACGAGCAGTACTTC
-	TRBV20-1	-	TRBJ2-1	CSASYNRGYNEQFF	TGCAGTGCTAGTTACAACCGGGGCTACAATGAGCAGTTCTTC
once	TRBV2	-	TRBJ1-4	CASSGASNEKLFF	TGTGCCAGCAGTGGGGCAAGTAATGAAAAACTGTTTTTT
-	TRBV5-6	-	TRBJ2-1	CASSLLSVPGPDYNEQFF	TGTGCCAGCAGCTTGCTTAGTGTGCCGGGACCAGACTACAATGAGCAGTTCTTC
-	TRBV6-2/TRBV6-3	-	TRBJ1-1	CATTQGFGNTEAFF	TGTGCCACCACGCAGGGTTTTGGGAACACTGAAGCTTTCTTT
-	TRBV3-1	-	TRBJ2-4	CASSPDRAKNIQYF	TGTGCCAGCAGTCCCGACCGAGCCAAAAACATTCAGTACTTC
-	TRBV27	TRBD1	TRBJ1-1	CASSHTGTGAGAFF	TGTGCCAGCAGCCATACCGGGACAGGGGCGGGAGCTTTCTTT
few	TRBV20-1	-	TRBJ2-7	CSARNAGSAYEQYF	TGCAGTGCTAGAAATGCGGGGTCCGCCTACGAGCAGTACTTC
-	TRBV20-1	TRBD2	TRBJ2-3	CSATGTSGSTDTQYF	TGCAGTGCGACCGGGACTAGCGGTAGCACAGATACGCAGTATTTT
-	TRBV5-6	-	TRBJ2-4	CASSPGSDIQYF	TGTGCCAGCAGCCCGGGATCGGACATTCAGTACTTC
-	TRBV7-2	-	TRBJ1-2	CASSLAPASYTF	TGTGCCAGCAGCTTAGCGCCGGCCTCCTACACCTTC
-	TRBV18	TRBD1	TRBJ2-7	CASSPSGQRSSYEQYF	TGTGCCAGCTCACCATCGGGACAGAGGAGCTCCTACGAGCAGTACTTC
-	TRBV7-9	-	TRBJ2-5	CASSGQEGWGTQYF	TGTGCCAGCAGTGGACAGGAGGGGTGGGGGACCCAGTACTTC
few	TRBV20-1	-	TRBJ2-7	CSARDLEGYEQYF	TGCAGTGCTAGAGATTTAGAAGGCTACGAGCAGTACTTC
-	TRBV6-2/TRBV6-3	-	TRBJ1-6	CASSSDRTYSPLHF	TGTGCCAGCAGTTCGGACCGAACTTATTCACCCCTCCACTTT
-	TRBV5-1	-	TRBJ2-6	CASSLPGRISGANVLTF	TGCGCCAGCAGCTTGCCGGGACGAATTTCTGGGGCCAACGTCCTGACTTTC
-	TRBV4-1	TRBD2	TRBJ2-3	CASSQPTSGRSTDTQYF	TGCGCCAGCAGCCAACCTACTAGCGGGAGGTCCACAGATACGCAGTATTTT
many	TRBV20-1	-	TRBJ2-3	CSARDLGAAHTDTQYF	TGCAGTGCTAGAGATCTCGGAGCGGCCCACACAGATACGCAGTATTTT
-	TRBV5-1	-	TRBJ2-7	CASSFDSTTTYEQYF	TGCGCCAGCAGCTTTGACAGCACCACGACCTACGAGCAGTACTTC
-	TRBV4-3	TRBD1	TRBJ1-6	CVSSRDRGNSPLHF	TGCGTCAGCAGCCGCGACAGGGGAAATTCACCCCTCCACTTT